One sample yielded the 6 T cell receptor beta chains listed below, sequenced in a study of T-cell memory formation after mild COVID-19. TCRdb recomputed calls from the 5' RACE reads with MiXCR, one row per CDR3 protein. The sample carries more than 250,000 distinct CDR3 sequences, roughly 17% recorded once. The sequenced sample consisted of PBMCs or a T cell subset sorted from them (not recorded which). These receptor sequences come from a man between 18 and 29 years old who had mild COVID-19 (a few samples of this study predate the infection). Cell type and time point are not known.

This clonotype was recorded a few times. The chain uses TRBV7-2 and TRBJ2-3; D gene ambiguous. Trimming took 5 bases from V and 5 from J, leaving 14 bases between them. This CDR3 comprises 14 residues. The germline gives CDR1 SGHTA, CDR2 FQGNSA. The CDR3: CASSASMVGDTQYF. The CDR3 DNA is TGTGCCAGCAGCGCCTCCATGGTCGGAGATACGCAGTATTTT. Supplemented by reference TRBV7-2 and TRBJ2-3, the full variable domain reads GAGVSQSPSNKVTEKGKDVELRCDPISGHTALYWYRQSLGQGLEFLIYFQGNSAPDKSGLPSDRFSAERTGGSVSTLTIQRTQQEDSAVYLCASSASMVGDTQYFGPGTRLTVL.

CDR3 DNA sequence: TGTGCCTGGAGTGCCTTTCGACTCCCGGGACAGTACAACTACGAGCAGTACTTC. Translated: CAWSAFRLPGQYNYEQYF. The gene calls are TRBV30 and TRBJ2-7; 7 bases align to TRBD1. V shed 1 base, J shed 3 bases, and the junction held 18 bases outside the gene matches. The germline V gene encodes CDR1 GTSNPN and CDR2 SVGIG (reference sequence). The CDR3 has 18 residues. Supplemented by reference TRBV30 and TRBJ2-7, the full variable domain reads SQTIHQWPATLVQPVGSPLSLECTVEGTSNPNLYWYRQAAGRGLQLLFYSVGIGQISSEVPQNLSASRPQDRQFILSSKKLLLSDSGFYLCAWSAFRLPGQYNYEQYFGPGTRLTVT.

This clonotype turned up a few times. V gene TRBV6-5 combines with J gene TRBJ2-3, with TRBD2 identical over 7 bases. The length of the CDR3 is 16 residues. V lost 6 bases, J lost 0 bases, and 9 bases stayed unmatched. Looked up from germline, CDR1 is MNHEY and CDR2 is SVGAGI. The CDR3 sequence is CASSPWDYRSTDTQYF. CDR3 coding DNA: TGTGCCAGCAGCCCCTGGGACTACCGGAGCACAGATACGCAGTATTTT.

DNA for the CDR3: TGCGCCAGCAGCCCTAGGACAGGGGGGAACACTGAAGCTTTCTTT. Its translation: CASSPRTGGNTEAFF. The chain uses TRBV5-1 and TRBJ1-1; TRBD1 matches at 10 bases. Germline V gene sequence: CDR1 SGHRS, CDR2 YFSETQ. The V gene end was trimmed by 4 bases and the J gene end by 1 base; junction bases not matched to a gene: 4. The CDR3 is made up of 15 amino acids.

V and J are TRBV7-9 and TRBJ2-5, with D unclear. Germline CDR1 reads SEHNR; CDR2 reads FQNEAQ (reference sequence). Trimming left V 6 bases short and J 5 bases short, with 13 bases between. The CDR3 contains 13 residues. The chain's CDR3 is CASSNSLRETQYF. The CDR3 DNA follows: TGTGCCAGCAGTAATAGCTTGCGCGAGACCCAGTACTTC. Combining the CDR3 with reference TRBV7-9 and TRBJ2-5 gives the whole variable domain DTGVSQNPRHKITKRGQNVTFRCDPISEHNRLYWYRQTLGQGPEFLTYFQNEAQLEKSRLLSDRFSAERPKGSFSTLEIQRTEQGDSAMYLCASSNSLRETQYFGPGTRLLVL.

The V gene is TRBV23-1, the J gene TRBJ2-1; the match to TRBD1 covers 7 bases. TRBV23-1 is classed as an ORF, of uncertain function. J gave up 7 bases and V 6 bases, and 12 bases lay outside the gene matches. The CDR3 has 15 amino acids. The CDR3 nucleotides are TGCGCCAGCAGAAAAACAGGGGAGTCGGTGAATGAGCAGTTCTTC. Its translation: CASRKTGESVNEQFF.